The rows below give T cell receptor beta chains drawn from one sample of a study of T cells in Graves' hyperthyroidism and ophthalmopathy. TCRdb reprocessed the multiplex PCR reads via MiXCR and lists one record per CDR3 protein. The repertoire holds roughly 500,000 distinct CDR3 sequences, approximately 22% seen once, with 49% in the top ten. The sample taken for sequencing was blood. These receptors originate from a woman between 70 and 85 years old with Graves' ophthalmopathy. The CDR3 runs from the conserved cysteine through the conserved F or W. D genes are given only for firm matches. Some rows have no size entry. The others give once, few or many, or a class for an expanded clone.

few TRBJ2-7 TRBV11-2 TRBD2 TGTGCCAGCAGTCTTGGGCCGGGGGGGGCCGAGTGGTACTTC CASSLGPGGAEWYF
many TRBJ1-5 TRBV2 TRBD1 TGTGCCAGCAGCCGGACAGGGCTAGGACAGCCCCAGCATTTT CASSRTGLGQPQHF
- TRBJ2-7 TRBV30 - TGTGCCTGGAGTGTAGGCGGACTGATTAACTCCTACGAGCAGTACTTC CAWSVGGLINSYEQYF
few TRBJ2-3 TRBV7-6 TRBD2 TGTGCCAGCAGCTCTCTTAGCGGGACTGCAGATACGCAGTATTTT CASSSLSGTADTQYF
- TRBJ2-5 TRBV7-3 TRBD2 TGTGCCAGCAGCTCAACTAGCGTACAAGAGACCCAGTACTTC CASSSTSVQETQYF
many TRBJ2-3 TRBV27 - TGTGCCAGCAGTTTATCCCGCACAGATACGCAGTATTTT CASSLSRTDTQYF
few TRBJ2-3 TRBV20-1 TRBD2 TGCAGTGCTAGAGTTCTCGCTAGCGGGATCTCAGATACGCAGTATTTT CSARVLASGISDTQYF
many TRBJ1-6 TRBV12-3/TRBV12-4 - TGTGCCAGCAGCGAGAGGGCCCTTTATAATTCACCCCTCCACTTT CASSERALYNSPLHF
few TRBJ2-2 TRBV11-2 - TGTGCCAGCAGTCGCAGGGAATACGGGGAGCTGTTTTTT CASSRREYGELFF
many TRBJ2-7 TRBV28 TRBD2 TGTGCCAGCAGGCTAGCGGGACCCTACGAGCAGTACTTC CASRLAGPYEQYF
many TRBJ1-2 TRBV20-1 - TGCAGTGCTAGTATGGCCAGCCACGGCTACACCTTC CSASMASHGYTF
many TRBJ2-1 TRBV3-1 - TGTGCCAGCAGCCAAGGGTCGTCCTACAATGAGCAGTTCTTC CASSQGSSYNEQFF
few TRBJ2-3 TRBV5-6 TRBD1 TGTGCCAGCAGCTCGGACAGGGTCACAGATACGCAGTATTTT CASSSDRVTDTQYF
few TRBJ1-2 TRBV3-1 TRBD1 TGTGCCAGCAGCCAAATGACAGGGGGCAACGATGGCTACACCTTC CASSQMTGGNDGYTF
few TRBJ1-2 TRBV10-3 - TGTGCCATCAGCGGGGGACCTAACTATGGCTACACCTTC CAISGGPNYGYTF
few TRBJ1-1 TRBV6-2/TRBV6-3 - TGTGCCAGCAGTTACCCGGTGGGTACTGAAGCTTTCTTT CASSYPVGTEAFF
- TRBJ2-1 TRBV7-3 - TGTGCCAGCAGCTTAAGGGACAGGAAGAAGCGGGAAGGGAATGAGCAGTTCTTC CASSLRDRKKREGNEQFF
many TRBJ2-7 TRBV7-2 TRBD2 TGTGCCAGCAGCTTTAGCGGGAGGAGGTACGAGCAGTACTTC CASSFSGRRYEQYF
- TRBJ2-5 TRBV7-9 - TGTGCCAGCAGTTCAGGAGGTCGGGAGTACTTC CASSSGGREYF
few TRBJ2-1 TRBV9 - TGTGCCAGCAGCGTAATTGAGGGCAATGAGCAGTTCTTC CASSVIEGNEQFF
many TRBJ1-1 TRBV7-2 TRBD1 TGTGCCAGCAGAACTCAAGGGGGCTCCGCCACTGAAGCTTTCTTT CASRTQGGSATEAFF
- TRBJ2-3 TRBV27 TRBD1 TGTGCCAGCAGCAGGGCAGGGGGCCATAATACGCAGTATTTT CASSRAGGHNTQYF
many TRBJ1-1 TRBV19 - TGTGCCAGTAGTATATTCGGCGGGGGTCTAGAGGAGACTGAAGCTTTCTTT CASSIFGGGLEETEAFF
- TRBJ2-1 TRBV19 TRBD2 TGTGCCAGTAGTATGACTAGCCTACCCTACAATGAGCAGTTCTTC CASSMTSLPYNEQFF
few TRBJ2-1 TRBV7-2 TRBD2 TGTGCCAGCAGCTTATTCCCTGGACTAGCGGGAATAAATGAGCAGTTCTTC CASSLFPGLAGINEQFF
few TRBJ2-7 TRBV11-2 TRBD2 TGTGCCAGCAGCTCTCCGACTAGCGGGAGGTACGAGCAGTACTTC CASSSPTSGRYEQYF
- TRBJ2-5 TRBV6-1 - TGTGCCACTACGGAGGGCCGTAAGACCCAGTACTTC CATTEGRKTQYF
- TRBJ1-2 TRBV7-9 - TGTGCCAGCAGCTTAGTCCCGGATTATGACTACACCTTC CASSLVPDYDYTF
many TRBJ2-3 TRBV10-2 - TGCGCCAGCAGTGACACAGATACGCAGTATTTT CASSDTDTQYF
- TRBJ2-2 TRBV7-2 - TGTGCCAGCAGCTTTTTTGGGGGGGCAGCGAACACCGGGGAGCTGTTTTTT CASSFFGGAANTGELFF
few TRBJ1-2 TRBV4-2 - TGTGCCAGCAGCCAAGTAGGGCAGGGCGGTACTGATGGCTACACCTTC CASSQVGQGGTDGYTF
- TRBJ1-5 TRBV7-8 - TGTGCCAGCAGCTTAGTAGTGGGCAATCAGCCCCAGCATTTT CASSLVVGNQPQHF
few TRBJ2-2 TRBV7-8 - TGTGCCAGCAACCCATCAGGGGCGCGAACCGGGGAGCTGTTTTTT CASNPSGARTGELFF
few TRBJ1-1 TRBV29-1 - TGCAGCGTTGCCCCCAACAGGAGACATGAAGCTTTCTTT CSVAPNRRHEAFF
- TRBJ2-7 TRBV7-2 TRBD2 TGTGCCAGCAGCCGAGGACTAGCGGTTAGGGAGCAGTACTTC CASSRGLAVREQYF
few TRBJ1-2 TRBV10-2 - TGTGCCAGCAATGATGGGGCACAGAACTATGGCTACACCTTC CASNDGAQNYGYTF
few TRBJ2-3 TRBV10-1 TRBD1 TGCGCCAGCAGCGATACAGGGGGAGGACCGACAGATACGCAGTATTTT CASSDTGGGPTDTQYF